This passage covers 8 T cell receptor beta chains from one sample sequenced in a study of control samples from healthy donors and cancer patients. Method: immunoSEQ multiplex PCR; TCRdb's copy keeps in-frame clones and lacks some. The sample has approximately 190,000 clones; about 89% are singletons. Input material: blood. The receptors stem from a man aged 30-40 years in good health.

The chain is built from TRBV2 and TRBJ1-2; 7 positions agree with TRBD1. Unmatched junction bases numbered 10, after V lost 2 bases and J lost 4 bases. Germline CDR1 reads SNHLY; CDR2 reads FYNNEI. This CDR3 has 16 residues. CDR3 sequence reads: CASSEPGRGLVYGYTF. The CDR3 region has the DNA TGTGCCAGCAGTGAACCGGGGAGGGGGCTAGTCTATGGCTACACCTTC.

The CDR3 protein is CASSPWEVNTGELFF. The CDR3 DNA reads TGCGCCAGCAGCCCCTGGGAGGTGAACACCGGGGAGCTGTTTTTT. J is TRBJ2-2 and V is TRBV5-1; D perhaps matches TRBD2 (6 bases). The CDR3 totals 15 residues. Germline V gives CDR1 SGHRS, CDR2 YFSETQ. V gave up 4 bases and J gave up 1 base, with 11 bases separating them.

This chain joins TRBV2 and TRBJ1-2; 10 bases fit TRBD1. The CDR3 length is 14 residues. The J segment lost 1 base and the V segment lost 10 bases, leaving 6 bases of the junction unmatched. Germline CDR1 SNHLY, CDR2 FYNNEI. The CDR3 spells CATRQGAGNYGYTF. The CDR3 DNA follows: TGTGCCACGAGACAGGGGGCCGGTAACTATGGCTACACCTTC.

V usage is TRBV19 and J usage is TRBJ2-7; 9 bases map to TRBD1. Germline lookup yields CDR1 LNHDA and CDR2 SQIVND (reference sequence). The CDR3 contains 15 residues. Trimming at V came to 3 bases and at J to 3 bases, leaving 6 bases not matched to a gene. This CDR3 is CASSMRTGASYEQYF. The DNA of the CDR3 is TGTGCCAGTAGTATGCGGACAGGGGCAAGCTACGAGCAGTACTTC.

The chain has TRBV9 and TRBJ2-1, with 11 bases identical to TRBD2. The CDR3 is 15 amino acids. V trimming: 0 bases; J trimming: 9 bases; junction bases outside the gene matches: 5. Germline CDR1 is SGDLS and CDR2 is YYNGEE. CDR3 sequence: CASSVAEGLAAEQFF. The CDR3 coding sequence is TGTGCCAGCAGCGTAGCCGAGGGACTAGCGGCTGAGCAGTTCTTC.

The gene calls are TRBV29-1 and TRBJ2-3, with 9 bases lining up with TRBD1. Germline loops: CDR1 SQVTM, CDR2 ANQGSEA. The CDR3 is 14 residues long. The ends lost 8 bases at V and 2 bases at J; junction bases unmatched: 8. CDR3 sequence (DNA): TGCAGCTATACCGGGACAGGGTACACAGATACGCAGTATTTT. It codes for CSYTGTGYTDTQYF.

Only one count was recorded for this clone. The chain employs TRBV11-2 and TRBJ2-1; 9 bases map to TRBD2. Germline CDR1 and CDR2: SGHAT and FQNNGV. With V trimmed by 5 bases and J by 7 bases, 9 bases remained unmatched. The CDR3 sequence is 15 residues long. The CDR3 is CASSPRGLAINEQFF. The DNA of the CDR3 is TGTGCCAGCAGCCCGCGGGGACTAGCCATAAATGAGCAGTTCTTC.

V is TRBV30 and J is TRBJ1-4; D may be TRBD1 (6 bases). With 0 bases removed from V and 5 bases from J, the gap between germline ends came to 10 bases. Germline V gene lookup returns CDR1 GTSNPN and CDR2 SVGIG (reference sequence). This CDR3 has 14 amino acids. In nucleotides, the CDR3 is TGTGCCTGGAGTGTTAACAGGGAGAATGAAAAACTGTTTTTT. It specifies CAWSVNRENEKLFF.